The rows below give T cell receptor beta chains drawn from one sample of a study of T cell changes during pregnancy in multiple sclerosis. Repertoires were generated with immunoSEQ multiplex PCR, while TCRdb's copy carries only in-frame clones and drops some. This sample yields some 56,000 clones, of which more than 85% are seen a single time; less than 3.5% belongs to the top ten. Here the sequenced sample was peripheral blood, taken in the third trimester of pregnancy. All receptors derive from a female donor in good health, enrolled as a control in a pregnancy study. The CDR3 runs from the conserved cysteine through the conserved F or W.

cdr3_aa j_call v_call
CASKPNRVHLYYGYTF TRBJ1-2 TRBV6-6
CASSLLRLVSDNEQFF TRBJ2-1 TRBV5-8
CASSYSGQGEQPQHF TRBJ1-5 TRBV2
CASSLESGEGTYEQYF TRBJ2-7 TRBV5-1
CASKFHSGNEQFF TRBJ2-1 TRBV6-5
CAITPTGARRLGSYNEQFF TRBJ2-1 TRBV10-3
CASSYYRTGEYGYTF TRBJ1-2 TRBV6-6
CASSYSDRGPYEQYF TRBJ2-7 TRBV6-5
CASSSWTASYEQYF TRBJ2-7 TRBV7-2
CASSSLGQPTNEQYF TRBJ2-7 TRBV19
CASSVRQGRASTDTQYF TRBJ2-3 TRBV9
CASSTRVNEQFF TRBJ2-1 TRBV19
CASSRDRVDGYTF TRBJ1-2 TRBV5-4
CASSEVDGQYF TRBJ2-7 TRBV28
CASSLGPQRPYEQYF TRBJ2-7 TRBV13
CAWSVQGRKLFF TRBJ1-4 TRBV30
CSATDNYEQYF TRBJ2-7 TRBV20-1
CASIPPAGAGTEAFF TRBJ1-1 TRBV19
CSVLLANYGYTF TRBJ1-2 TRBV29-1
CASSQGQAQGEKLFF TRBJ1-4 TRBV4-3
CASSPPGGGRGYTF TRBJ1-2 TRBV7-6
CASSLGLSLGEQYF TRBJ2-7 TRBV7-9
CASALEGDTQYF TRBJ2-3 TRBV6-1
CSVDGDRAGGELFF TRBJ2-2 TRBV29-1
CAISILSGIGVNTEAFF TRBJ1-1 TRBV10-3
CASSLAFGRGLTYEQYF TRBJ2-7 TRBV7-8
CASSFQGSGELFF TRBJ2-2 TRBV4-3
CASSYGQERPGELFF TRBJ2-2 TRBV6-5
CASSYPREGNTEAFF TRBJ1-1 TRBV6-6
CASSPGLAGDTQYF TRBJ2-3 TRBV7-3
CASSGGQANTEAFF TRBJ1-1 TRBV6-1
CASSQARTGGEFF TRBJ2-1 TRBV4-3
CASSLEQGSYEQYF TRBJ2-7 TRBV7-2